Listed here are 32 T cell receptor beta chains from one sample, sequenced in a study of Ad26.COV2.S vaccination and SARS-CoV-2 variants. Specified treatment: 15 to 20 received Ad26.COV2.S at low or high dose, single or two shots; roughly five received placebo; per-sample allocation not given. Collection of the samples took place on day 63 after the first injection of vaccine or placebo. TCRdb's table, derived via immunoSEQ multiplex PCR, lists solely in-frame clones and lacks some. Here the sample spans about 480,000 clones, around 85% being singletons. Material: peripheral blood, obtained in a trial of Ad26.COV2.S vaccine versus placebo. The receptors here all came from a person between 18 and 65 years old who received the Ad26.COV2.S COVID-19 vaccine or a placebo.

The chain uses TRBV15 and TRBJ1-4, with D possibly TRBD1 on 5 matching bases. V shed 2 bases and J shed 8 bases, with 21 bases lying between them. CDR3 length equals 17 residues. CDR1 LNHNV and CDR2 YYDKDF come from the germline V gene (reference sequence). Written as DNA, the CDR3 is TGTGCCACCAGCAGACCTGGGACCGGCACAACGGGGGAAAAACTGTTTTTT. Residues: CATSRPGTGTTGEKLFF.

The chain recombines TRBV3-1 (or the pseudogene TRBV3-2) with TRBJ2-1; D may be TRBD2 (6 bases). The germline gives CDR1 LGHDT, CDR2 YNNKEL (reference sequence). CDR3 length equals 15 residues. Trimming removed 6 bases at V and 8 bases at J, with 20 bases between. The DNA of the CDR3 is TGTGCCAGCAGGAGACTAGGCGGGCCTAACGATGAGCAGTTCTTC. This encodes CASRRLGGPNDEQFF.

V gene TRBV5-8 combines with J gene TRBJ2-5; a weak D match, TRBD1 (5 bases). The CDR3 contains 13 residues. The germline gives CDR1 SGHTS, CDR2 YDEGEE. Trimming took 6 bases from V and 1 from J, leaving 10 bases between them. CDR3 amino acids: CASTSDSQETQYF. In DNA form, the CDR3 reads TGTGCCAGCACCTCCGACAGCCAAGAGACCCAGTACTTC.

This clone was recorded once. The rearrangement uses TRBV7-2 and TRBJ2-1; D might be TRBD1 (5 bases). The germline V and J ends were trimmed by 3 bases and 7 bases, with 19 bases remaining between them. Germline CDR1 reads SGHTA; CDR2 reads FQGNSA. This CDR3 is 16 amino acids long. For the CDR3, the DNA is TGTGCCAGCAGCTTTTCTGTTTCAAAGGGGCGTAATGAGCAGTTCTTC. This encodes CASSFSVSKGRNEQFF. The entire variable domain, with the rest obtained from reference TRBV7-2 and TRBJ2-1, is as follows: GAGVSQSPSNKVTEKGKDVELRCDPISGHTALYWYRQSLGQGLEFLIYFQGNSAPDKSGLPSDRFSAERTGGSVSTLTIQRTQQEDSAVYLCASSFSVSKGRNEQFFGPGTRLTVL.

The V and J genes are TRBV10-3 and TRBJ2-6; unclear D gene. Germline CDR1 and CDR2: ENHRY and SYGVKD. V gave up 0 bases and J gave up 0 bases, with 3 bases separating them. The CDR3 spans 15 residues. In DNA form, the CDR3 reads TGTGCCATCAGTGAGTCCTTCTCTGGGGCCAACGTCCTGACTTTC. Translation: CAISESFSGANVLTF.

This clone was recorded once. The J gene is TRBJ2-3, the V gene TRBV9; D is ambiguous. CDR1 is SGDLS, CDR2 YYNGEE, per germline. V gave up 4 bases and J gave up 2 bases, with 20 bases separating them. The length of the CDR3 is 17 residues. The CDR3 region has the DNA TGTGCCAGCAGCCCTCAACCCGAAACCCTTTTCACAGATACGCAGTATTTT. It encodes CASSPQPETLFTDTQYF.

The V gene is TRBV5-1, the J gene TRBJ1-6; D gene unclear. The V and J ends lost 0 bases and 3 bases respectively, with 7 bases between them. Germline assignment: CDR1 SGHRS and CDR2 YFSETQ. This CDR3 comprises 15 residues. This CDR3 is CASSLAADYNSPLHF. The CDR3 DNA sequence: TGCGCCAGCAGCTTGGCGGCCGACTATAATTCACCCCTCCACTTT.

CDR3 residues: CAWSVSSNFGTF. In DNA, the CDR3 is TGTGCCTGGAGTGTATCCTCCAACTTCGGCACCTTC. The genes are TRBV30 and TRBJ1-2; D not resolved. V gave up 0 bases and J gave up 13 bases, with 15 bases separating them. The germline gives CDR1 GTSNPN, CDR2 SVGIG (reference sequence). There are 12 residues in the CDR3.

The chain joins TRBV28 to TRBJ1-1; 7 bases align to TRBD1. V was clipped by 4 bases and J by 7 bases; unmatched bases: 6. The CDR3 has 13 amino acids. Per the germline V gene, CDR1 is MDHEN and CDR2 is SYDVKM. CDR3 in amino acids: CASSSNNRGEAFF. Written as DNA, the CDR3 is TGTGCCAGCAGTTCAAACAACAGGGGTGAAGCTTTCTTT.

The chain is built from TRBV28 and TRBJ2-7; D is undetermined. CDR1 is MDHEN, CDR2 SYDVKM, per germline. The CDR3 has 13 residues. Trimming took 5 bases from V and 2 from J, leaving 10 bases between them. CDR3 protein: CASSPPQPYEQYF. In nucleotides, the CDR3 is TGTGCCAGCAGTCCCCCACAACCCTACGAGCAGTACTTC.

The rearrangement uses TRBV9 and TRBJ1-2; D may be TRBD1 (6 bases). Germline V CDR1 and CDR2: SGDLS, YYNGEE. The ends were cut back, 3 bases at V and 0 bases at J, with 18 bases in the middle. The CDR3 is 17 amino acids. As DNA, the CDR3 is TGTGCCAGCAGCGGAAGTCGGGGACGGACAGCTAACTATGGCTACACCTTC. This codes for CASSGSRGRTANYGYTF.

The J gene is TRBJ1-3, the V gene TRBV28; the D gene is possibly TRBD1 (5 bases). Trimming shortened V by 5 bases and J by 1 base, and 18 bases separated the two germline ends. The germline gives CDR1 MDHEN, CDR2 SYDVKM. The CDR3 has 17 amino acids. The CDR3 spells CASSPPPGPGSGNTIYF. Here the CDR3 DNA reads TGTGCCAGCAGTCCACCCCCGGGCCCAGGGTCTGGAAACACCATATATTTT.

This sequence joins TRBV11-2 and TRBJ2-1; the D gene could be TRBD1 or TRBD2 (5 bases each). V lost 6 bases, J lost 4 bases, and 19 bases lay in between. Germline V gives CDR1 SGHAT, CDR2 FQNNGV. CDR3 length: 16 amino acids. For the CDR3, the DNA is TGTGCCAGCAGACATTGGGGACGGAAGGTGTACAATGAGCAGTTCTTC. It yields the protein CASRHWGRKVYNEQFF.

The chain is built from TRBV25-1 and TRBJ1-1; no definite D call. This CDR3 region has 12 residues. Trimming pared 6 bases from V and 3 bases from J, leaving 8 bases between. The germline CDR1 and CDR2 sequences are MGHDK and SYGVNS. Written as DNA, the CDR3 is TGTGCCAGCAGCCACGACCACACTGAAGCTTTCTTT. Translation gives CASSHDHTEAFF.

This clone showed up just a few times. V is TRBV25-1 and J is TRBJ1-3; D is unresolved. Deletions cut 5 bases from V and 0 bases from J, with 5 bases between. This CDR3 is built from 13 residues. Germline V lookup: CDR1 MGHDK, CDR2 SYGVNS. CDR3 region: CASSTHSGNTIYF. CDR3 sequence (DNA): TGTGCCAGCAGTACCCACTCTGGAAACACCATATATTTT.

The chain employs TRBV6-4 and TRBJ2-3; the D gene is possibly TRBD2 (6 bases). CDR3 length equals 15 residues. Germline V lookup: CDR1 MRHNA, CDR2 SNTAGT. V lost 4 bases, J lost 4 bases, and 15 bases lay in between. The CDR3 bases are TGTGCCAGCAGTGCCAGACCGAGCGGGCCAGATACGCAGTATTTT. Translation gives CASSARPSGPDTQYF.

The rearrangement uses TRBV5-1 and TRBJ2-3; D perhaps matches TRBD2 (5 bases). The germline V gene has CDR1 SGHRS and CDR2 YFSETQ. V was shortened by 4 bases and J by 0 bases, with 12 bases between the two germline ends. The CDR3 contains 15 residues. CDR3 protein: CASSGSSLSTDTQYF. The CDR3 DNA is TGCGCCAGCAGCGGGTCTAGCCTTAGCACAGATACGCAGTATTTT.

The chain couples TRBV2 to TRBJ2-6; D may be TRBD1 (6 bases). V gave up 1 base and J gave up 4 bases, with 8 bases separating them. The CDR3 is made up of 15 amino acids. CDR1 is SNHLY and CDR2 is FYNNEI in the germline V gene. The CDR3 region has the DNA TGTGCCAGCAGTGAAGACAGGGTCGGGGCCAACGTCCTGACTTTC. Residues: CASSEDRVGANVLTF.

This clone was seen more than once but under ten times. The chain combines TRBV7-6 with TRBJ2-2, with a tentative D call TRBD2 (6 bases). Trimming left V 5 bases short and J 0 bases short, with 16 bases between. Germline values: CDR1 SGHVS, CDR2 FNYEAQ. CDR3 length: 17 residues. Written as DNA, the CDR3 is TGTGCCAGCAGCCCAGGGACTGCCTACGCGAACACCGGGGAGCTGTTTTTT. This encodes CASSPGTAYANTGELFF.

A word on this clone: At one of its ends the junction is not consistent with the germline gene, which may arise from a read error. This rearrangement joins TRBV4-2 to TRBJ1-4; the match to TRBD1 covers 9 bases. The germline V gene encodes CDR1 LGHNA and CDR2 YNFKEQ. The CDR3 contains 18 residues. The CDR3 DNA follows: TGTGCCAGCAGCCAAGGAAACAGGGGGCGAACAACCAATGAAAAACTGTTTTTT. Protein: CASSQGNRGRTTNEKLFF.

The chain has TRBV10-1 and TRBJ2-1, with 12 bases that match TRBD2. The CDR3 is made up of 18 amino acids. J gave up 6 bases and V 2 bases, and 11 bases lay outside the gene matches. Looked up from germline, CDR1 is WNHNN and CDR2 is SYGVQD (reference sequence). DNA for the CDR3: TGCGCCAGCAGTGAGAATCTAGCGGGAGGGGATTGGGCCAATGAGCAGTTCTTC. This translates into CASSENLAGGDWANEQFF.

V and J are TRBV20-1 and TRBJ2-2, with D unresolved. The CDR3 runs 16 residues. The germline V and J ends were trimmed by 3 bases and 5 bases, with 19 bases remaining between them. CDR1 DFQATT and CDR2 SNEGSKA come from the germline V gene (reference sequence). The CDR3, as DNA: TGCAGTGCTAGTGAGGCCGGACCGATGAGTACCGGGGAGCTGTTTTTT. It specifies CSASEAGPMSTGELFF.

The chain uses TRBV28 and TRBJ2-2; D is ambiguous. This CDR3 comprises 13 residues. The V end lost 6 bases, the J end lost 5 bases, and 10 bases lay between the germline ends. The germline V gene has CDR1 MDHEN and CDR2 SYDVKM. CDR3 in amino acids: CASRPLWTGELFF. The CDR3 nucleotides are TGTGCCAGCAGACCTCTATGGACCGGGGAGCTGTTTTTT.

This rearrangement joins TRBV7-9 to TRBJ1-3; 9 bases match TRBD1. The CDR3 spans 17 residues. The germline CDR1 and CDR2 sequences are SEHNR and FQNEAQ (reference sequence). Germline trimming cut 8 bases from V and 1 base from J; bases unmatched to any gene: 12. CDR3 sequence: CASRWGQGMKSGNTIYF. As DNA, the CDR3 is TGTGCCAGCCGTTGGGGACAGGGAATGAAATCTGGAAACACCATATATTTT.

This rearrangement joins TRBV10-3 to TRBJ1-2; D may be TRBD1 (6 bases). The CDR3 has 11 residues. Trimming took off 9 bases at V and 7 bases at J, with 12 bases between the two ends. CDR1 and CDR2 (germline): ENHRY, SYGVKD. The CDR3 loop reads CAIKQGSGYTF. The CDR3 DNA reads as TGTGCCATAAAACAGGGCTCTGGCTACACCTTC.

The rearrangement uses TRBV19 and TRBJ1-2, with no clear D. From germline, CDR1 is LNHDA and CDR2 SQIVND (reference sequence). The ends were cut back, 8 bases at V and 0 bases at J, with 13 bases in the middle. This CDR3 region has 14 residues. The CDR3 sequence: CASARRGANYGYTF. In DNA form, the CDR3 reads TGTGCCAGTGCCCGCCGGGGAGCTAACTATGGCTACACCTTC.

This clone was observed a few times. The chain is built from TRBV30 and TRBJ1-5, with 8 bases lining up with TRBD1. V lost 1 base, J lost 6 bases, and 2 bases stayed unmatched. CDR1 and CDR2 from the germline V gene are GTSNPN and SVGIG (reference sequence). The CDR3 is made up of 13 amino acids. The CDR3 region has the DNA TGTGCCTGGAGTGGGACAGGGATTCAGCCCCAGCATTTT. Encoded protein: CAWSGTGIQPQHF. Together with reference TRBV30 and TRBJ1-5, the CDR3 gives the full variable domain: SQTIHQWPATLVQPVGSPLSLECTVEGTSNPNLYWYRQAAGRGLQLLFYSVGIGQISSEVPQNLSASRPQDRQFILSSKKLLLSDSGFYLCAWSGTGIQPQHFGDGTRLSIL.

The J gene is TRBJ1-1, the V gene TRBV4-2; no definite D call. The CDR3 contains 13 residues. Trimming took off 0 bases at V and 9 bases at J, with 11 bases between the two ends. Germline V gene sequence: CDR1 LGHNA, CDR2 YNFKEQ. CDR3 DNA sequence: TGTGCCAGCAGCCAAGAGTATCGGGGTAAAGCTTTCTTT. Amino acids: CASSQEYRGKAFF.

This sequence joins TRBV27 and TRBJ2-7, with D perhaps given as TRBD1 or TRBD2 (6 bases each). The CDR3 sequence is 16 residues long. Germline V gene data show CDR1 as MNHEY and CDR2 as SMNVEV (reference sequence). Trimming shortened V by 4 bases and J by 1 base, and 17 bases separated the two germline ends. The DNA for the CDR3 is TGTGCCAGCAGTTCCAGGGGAGCGGAGGGTTCCTACGAGCAGTACTTC. As protein: CASSSRGAEGSYEQYF.

The chain recombines TRBV7-9 with TRBJ2-7, with 7 positions matching TRBD2. The V segment lost 2 bases and the J segment 2 bases; nucleotides outside the gene matches: 12. The germline CDR1 and CDR2 sequences are SEHNR and FQNEAQ (reference sequence). The CDR3 is 17 residues long. DNA of the CDR3: TGTGCCAGCAGCTTAAGGAGGACTAGTGACGCAACCTACGAGCAGTACTTC. It yields the protein CASSLRRTSDATYEQYF.

The rearrangement uses TRBV28 and TRBJ2-3, with 10 nucleotides matching TRBD2. J was trimmed by 6 bases and V by 3 bases; bases with no gene match: 6. Germline V gene lookup returns CDR1 MDHEN and CDR2 SYDVKM. The CDR3 is 15 amino acids. CDR3 in DNA: TGTGCCAGCAGTTTCCAGCTAGCGGGAGCTGATACGCAGTATTTT. This gives the protein CASSFQLAGADTQYF. The full variable domain, with the rest looked up from reference TRBV28 and TRBJ2-3, is DVKVTQSSRYLVKRTGEKVFLECVQDMDHENMFWYRQDPGLGLRLIYFSYDVKMKEKGDIPEGYSVSREKKERFSLILESASTNQTSMYLCASSFQLAGADTQYFGPGTRLTVL.

This sequence joins TRBV28 and TRBJ1-2; D is unclear. V gave up 7 bases and J gave up 7 bases, with 13 bases separating them. The CDR3 covers 12 residues. Per the germline V gene, CDR1 is MDHEN and CDR2 is SYDVKM. The CDR3 DNA follows: TGTGCCAGCATAGGAAACCGTTTTGGCTACACCTTC. Its protein is CASIGNRFGYTF.